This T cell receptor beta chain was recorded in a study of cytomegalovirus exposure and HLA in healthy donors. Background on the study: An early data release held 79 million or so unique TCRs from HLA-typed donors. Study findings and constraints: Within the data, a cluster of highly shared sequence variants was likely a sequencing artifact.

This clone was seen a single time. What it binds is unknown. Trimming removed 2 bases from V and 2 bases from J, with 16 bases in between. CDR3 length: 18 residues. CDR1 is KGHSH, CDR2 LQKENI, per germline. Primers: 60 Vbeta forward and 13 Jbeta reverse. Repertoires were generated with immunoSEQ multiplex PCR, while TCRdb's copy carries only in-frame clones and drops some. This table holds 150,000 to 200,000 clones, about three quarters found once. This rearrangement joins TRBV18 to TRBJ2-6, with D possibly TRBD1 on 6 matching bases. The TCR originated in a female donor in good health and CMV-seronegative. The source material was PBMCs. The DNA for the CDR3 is TGTGCCAGCTCACCATACGCAGGGGTCGGTACTGGGGCCAACGTCCTGACTTTC. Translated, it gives CASSPYAGVGTGANVLTF. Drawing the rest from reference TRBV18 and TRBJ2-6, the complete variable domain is NAGVMQNPRHLVRRRGQEARLRCSPMKGHSHVYWYRQLPEEGLKFMVYLQKENIIDESGMPKERFSAEFPKEGPSILRIQQVVRGDSAAYFCASSPYAGVGTGANVLTFGAGSRLTVL.